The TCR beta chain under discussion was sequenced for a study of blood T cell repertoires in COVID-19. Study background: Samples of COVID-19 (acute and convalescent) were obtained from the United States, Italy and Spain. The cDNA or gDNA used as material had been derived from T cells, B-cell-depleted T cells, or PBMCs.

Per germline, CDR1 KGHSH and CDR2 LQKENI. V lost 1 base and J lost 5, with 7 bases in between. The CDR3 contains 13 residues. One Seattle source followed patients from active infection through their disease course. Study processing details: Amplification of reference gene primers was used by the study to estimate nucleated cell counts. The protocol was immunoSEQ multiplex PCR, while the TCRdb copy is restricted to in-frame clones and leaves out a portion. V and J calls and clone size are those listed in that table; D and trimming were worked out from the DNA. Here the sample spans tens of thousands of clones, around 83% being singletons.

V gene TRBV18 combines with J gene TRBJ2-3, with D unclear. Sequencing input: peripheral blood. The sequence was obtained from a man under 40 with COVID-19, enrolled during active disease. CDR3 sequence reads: CASSPRPGDTQYF. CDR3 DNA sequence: TGTGCCAGCTCACCACGGCCAGGAGATACGCAGTATTTT.